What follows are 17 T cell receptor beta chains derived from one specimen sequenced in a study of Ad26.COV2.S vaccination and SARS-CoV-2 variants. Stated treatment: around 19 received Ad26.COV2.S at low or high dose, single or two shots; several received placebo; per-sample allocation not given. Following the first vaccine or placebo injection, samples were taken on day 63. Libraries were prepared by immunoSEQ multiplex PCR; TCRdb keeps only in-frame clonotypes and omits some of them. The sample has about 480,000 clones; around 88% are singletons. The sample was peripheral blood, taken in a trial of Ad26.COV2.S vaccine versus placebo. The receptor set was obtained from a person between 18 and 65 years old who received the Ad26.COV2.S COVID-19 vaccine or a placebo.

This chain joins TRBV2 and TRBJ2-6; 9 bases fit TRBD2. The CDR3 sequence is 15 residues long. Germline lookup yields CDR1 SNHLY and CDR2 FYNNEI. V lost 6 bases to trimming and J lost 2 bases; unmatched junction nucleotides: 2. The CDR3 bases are TGTGCCAGCAGCTCTAGCGGGACTGGGGCCAACGTCCTGACTTTC. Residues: CASSSSGTGANVLTF.

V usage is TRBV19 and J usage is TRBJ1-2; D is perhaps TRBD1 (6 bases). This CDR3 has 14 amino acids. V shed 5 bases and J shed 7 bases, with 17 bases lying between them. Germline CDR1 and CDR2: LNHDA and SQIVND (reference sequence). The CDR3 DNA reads TGTGCCAGTAGTGCGAGACAGGAGGTCTTTGGCTACACCTTC. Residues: CASSARQEVFGYTF.

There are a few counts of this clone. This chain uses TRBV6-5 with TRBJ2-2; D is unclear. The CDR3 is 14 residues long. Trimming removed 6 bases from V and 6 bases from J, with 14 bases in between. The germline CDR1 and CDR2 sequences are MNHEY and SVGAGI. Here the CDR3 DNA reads TGTGCCAGCAGACCAGACCGGGTCCCCGGGGAGCTGTTTTTT. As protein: CASRPDRVPGELFF.

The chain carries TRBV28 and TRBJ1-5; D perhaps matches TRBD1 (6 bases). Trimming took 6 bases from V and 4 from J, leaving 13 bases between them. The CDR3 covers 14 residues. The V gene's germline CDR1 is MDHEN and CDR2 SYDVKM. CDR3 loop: CASSRVGQNQPQHF. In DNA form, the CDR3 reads TGTGCCAGCAGCCGCGTGGGACAAAATCAGCCCCAGCATTTT.

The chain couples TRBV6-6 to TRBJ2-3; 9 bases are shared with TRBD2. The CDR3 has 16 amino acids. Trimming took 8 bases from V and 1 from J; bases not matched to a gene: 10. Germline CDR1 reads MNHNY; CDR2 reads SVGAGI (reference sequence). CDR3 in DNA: TGTGCCAGCGGCGGAGCGGGAGGATTCGGCACAGATACGCAGTATTTT. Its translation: CASGGAGGFGTDTQYF.

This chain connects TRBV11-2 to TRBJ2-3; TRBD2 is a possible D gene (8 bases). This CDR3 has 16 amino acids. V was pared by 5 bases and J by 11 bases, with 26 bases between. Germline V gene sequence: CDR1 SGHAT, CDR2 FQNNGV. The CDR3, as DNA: TGTGCCAGCAGCCCCGGGACTAGGGGGCCGATCAGGGGGCAGTATTTT. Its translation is CASSPGTRGPIRGQYF.

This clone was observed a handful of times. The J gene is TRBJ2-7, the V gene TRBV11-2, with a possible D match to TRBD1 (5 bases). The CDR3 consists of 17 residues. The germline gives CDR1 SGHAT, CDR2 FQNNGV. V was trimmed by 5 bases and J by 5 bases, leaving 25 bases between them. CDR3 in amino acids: CASSPKVGAPRDHEQYF. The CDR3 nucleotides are TGTGCCAGCAGCCCCAAGGTAGGGGCGCCCCGCGATCACGAGCAGTACTTC.

The CDR3 loop reads CASSLEGWTYEQYF. DNA for the CDR3: TGTGCCAGCAGCTTAGAGGGATGGACCTACGAGCAGTACTTC. The chain employs TRBV7-3 and TRBJ2-7; perhaps TRBD2 as D (5 bases). There are 14 residues in the CDR3. V gave up 2 bases and J gave up 2 bases, with 10 bases separating them. The V gene's germline CDR1 is SGHTA and CDR2 FQGTGA. Variable domain in full (rest from reference TRBV7-3 and TRBJ2-7): GAGVSQTPSNKVTEKGKYVELRCDPISGHTALYWYRQSLGQGPEFLIYFQGTGAADDSGLPNDRFFAVRPEGSVSTLKIQRTERGDSAVYLCASSLEGWTYEQYFGPGTRLTVT.

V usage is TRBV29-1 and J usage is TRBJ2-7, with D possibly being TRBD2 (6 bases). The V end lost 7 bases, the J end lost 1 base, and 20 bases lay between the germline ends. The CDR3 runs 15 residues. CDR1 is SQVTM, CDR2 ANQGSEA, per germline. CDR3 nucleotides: TGCAGCGCCCAACGTGGGGTGGGGGGTTCCTACGAGCAGTACTTC. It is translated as CSAQRGVGGSYEQYF.

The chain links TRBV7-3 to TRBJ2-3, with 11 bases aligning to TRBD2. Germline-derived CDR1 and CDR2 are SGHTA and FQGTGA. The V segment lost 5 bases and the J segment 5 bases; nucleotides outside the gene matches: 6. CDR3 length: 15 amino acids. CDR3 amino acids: CASSELAGGGDTQYF. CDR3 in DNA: TGTGCCAGCAGCGAATTAGCGGGAGGGGGAGATACGCAGTATTTT.

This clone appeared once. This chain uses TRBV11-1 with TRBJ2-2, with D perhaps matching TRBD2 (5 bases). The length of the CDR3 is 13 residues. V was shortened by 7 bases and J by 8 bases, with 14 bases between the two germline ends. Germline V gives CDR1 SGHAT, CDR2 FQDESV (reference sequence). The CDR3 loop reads CASTLVRGGELFF. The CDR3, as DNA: TGTGCCAGCACCCTAGTTCGGGGAGGGGAGCTGTTTTTT.

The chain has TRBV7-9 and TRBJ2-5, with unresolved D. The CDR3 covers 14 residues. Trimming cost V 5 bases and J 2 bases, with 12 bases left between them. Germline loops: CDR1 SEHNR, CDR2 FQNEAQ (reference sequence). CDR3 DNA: TGTGCCAGCAGCCCTCCTCCAGGTCAAGAGACCCAGTACTTC. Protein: CASSPPPGQETQYF.

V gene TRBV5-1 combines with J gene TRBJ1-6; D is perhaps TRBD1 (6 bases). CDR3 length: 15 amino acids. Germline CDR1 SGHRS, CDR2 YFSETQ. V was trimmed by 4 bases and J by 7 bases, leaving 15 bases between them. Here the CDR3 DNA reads TGCGCCAGCAGCGTGGGGGCGGTCCCCAATTCACCCCTCCACTTT. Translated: CASSVGAVPNSPLHF.

DNA for the CDR3: TGTGCCAGCAGCTTGGCAGGGTATACCTACGAGCAGTACTTC. Residues: CASSLAGYTYEQYF. The rearrangement links TRBV5-6 to TRBJ2-7; TRBD1 is a possible D gene (5 bases). V was clipped by 0 bases and J by 2 bases, with 9 bases between them. CDR1 and CDR2 from the germline V gene are SGHDT and YYEEEE. CDR3 length: 14 amino acids. Full variable domain (rest looked up from reference TRBV5-6 and TRBJ2-7): DAGVTQSPTHLIKTRGQQVTLRCSPKSGHDTVSWYQQALGQGPQFIFQYYEEEERQRGNFPDRFSGHQFPNYSSELNVNALLLGDSALYLCASSLAGYTYEQYFGPGTRLTVT.

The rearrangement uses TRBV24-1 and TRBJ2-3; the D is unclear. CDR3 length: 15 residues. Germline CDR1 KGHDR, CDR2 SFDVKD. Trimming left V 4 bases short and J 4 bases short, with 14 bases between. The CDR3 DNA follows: TGTGCCACCAGTGAAAGTAAGCTCTGGCCAGATACGCAGTATTTT. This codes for CATSESKLWPDTQYF.

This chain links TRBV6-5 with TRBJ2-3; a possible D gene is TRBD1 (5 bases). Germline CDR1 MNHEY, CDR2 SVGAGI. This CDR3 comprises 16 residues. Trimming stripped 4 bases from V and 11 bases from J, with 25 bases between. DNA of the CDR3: TGTGCCAGCAGTTCGTTTTCGGTGGGGCAGCGACCGGGGCAGTATTTT. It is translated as CASSSFSVGQRPGQYF.

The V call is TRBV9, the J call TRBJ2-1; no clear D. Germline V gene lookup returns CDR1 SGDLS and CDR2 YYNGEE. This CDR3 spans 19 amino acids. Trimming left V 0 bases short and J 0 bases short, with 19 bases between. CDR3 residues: CASSVAPPSSGSSYNEQFF. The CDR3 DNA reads TGTGCCAGCAGCGTAGCCCCACCCTCGTCCGGTAGCTCCTACAATGAGCAGTTCTTC.